Shown below are 29 T cell receptor beta chains from a single sample sequenced in a study of cytomegalovirus exposure and HLA in healthy donors. In the PCR, 60 Vbeta and 13 Jbeta primers were used. Clones were read by immunoSEQ multiplex PCR, and TCRdb kept only the in-frame ones, dropping some. Here the sample spans 150,000 to 200,000 clones, over 70% being singletons. Material: PBMCs. The source of these receptors is a woman aged 25 to 45 in good health and CMV-seropositive.

This chain joins TRBV10-3 and TRBJ1-5; D remains unclear. Germline-derived CDR1 and CDR2 are ENHRY and SYGVKD. Trimming took off 0 bases at V and 2 bases at J, with 8 bases between the two ends. This CDR3 is built from 15 residues. The CDR3 DNA reads as TGTGCCATCAGTGAGTCTCCCTACCGCAATCAGCCCCAGCATTTT. Protein product: CAISESPYRNQPQHF.

The CDR3 region is CASSVTGVSWGEQYF. For the CDR3, the DNA is TGTGCCAGCAGCGTGACAGGGGTGTCTTGGGGCGAGCAGTACTTC. This chain connects TRBV9 to TRBJ2-7, with 8 bases lining up with TRBD1. CDR1 SGDLS and CDR2 YYNGEE come from the germline V gene. Trimming took 2 bases from V and 6 from J; bases not matched to a gene: 10. The CDR3 is 15 residues long.

The rearrangement links TRBV21-1 to TRBJ2-5; the tabulated D call, TRBD2, remains unverified against the DNA. TRBV21-1 is classified as a pseudogene. The CDR3 runs to 13 residues. CDR3 region: CASNGLAEETQYF. Written as DNA, the CDR3 is TGTGCCAGCAACGGACTAGCGGAAGAGACCCAGTACTTC.

The chain's CDR3 is CASSLAGGPGGTDTQYF. CDR3 in DNA: TGTGCCAGCAGCTTAGCGGGAGGGCCCGGGGGCACAGATACGCAGTATTTT. The chain couples TRBV7-2 to TRBJ2-3, with 7 bases matching TRBD2. Trimming at V came to 0 bases and at J to 1 base, leaving 7 bases not matched to a gene. The CDR3 is 17 amino acids. Germline lookup yields CDR1 SGHTA and CDR2 FQGNSA.

Here the CDR3 reads CASSEYSARGMNTEAFF. CDR3 DNA: TGTGCCAGCAGTGAATATAGTGCGCGGGGAATGAACACTGAAGCTTTCTTT. The chain joins TRBV25-1 to TRBJ1-1; no clear D gene. There are 17 residues in the CDR3. Germline V gene lookup returns CDR1 MGHDK and CDR2 SYGVNS. Trimming cost V 0 bases and J 0 bases, with 14 bases left between them.

This clone was counted a few times. V usage is TRBV28 and J usage is TRBJ1-2; TRBD1 is a possible D gene (6 bases). This CDR3 has 13 residues. V gave up 8 bases and J gave up 3 bases, with 13 bases separating them. Germline values: CDR1 MDHEN, CDR2 SYDVKM. This CDR3 is CASGGTGYYGYTF. The CDR3 nucleotides read TGTGCCAGCGGAGGTACAGGGTACTATGGCTACACCTTC.

V usage is TRBV7-9 and J usage is TRBJ2-7, with 7 bases aligning to TRBD1. The CDR3 contains 14 residues. Germline CDR1 reads SEHNR; CDR2 reads FQNEAQ (reference sequence). Trimming removed 3 bases from V and 5 bases from J; junction bases left unmatched: 7. The CDR3 DNA reads as TGTGCCAGCAGCTTCCAGACAGGGCGCAACGAGCAGTACTTC. Translation gives CASSFQTGRNEQYF.

The V gene is TRBV19, the J gene TRBJ1-1; TRBD1 is a possible D gene (6 bases). CDR3 length equals 15 residues. V was cut by 0 bases and J by 1 base, with 9 bases left in between. From germline, CDR1 is LNHDA and CDR2 SQIVND (reference sequence). CDR3 in amino acids: CASSIDEQGNTEAFF. The CDR3 DNA is TGTGCCAGTAGTATAGATGAACAGGGGAACACTGAAGCTTTCTTT.

The rearrangement uses TRBV5-8 and TRBJ2-7; perhaps TRBD1 as D (6 bases). The length of the CDR3 is 15 residues. Germline V lookup: CDR1 SGHTS, CDR2 YDEGEE. V was cut by 1 base and J by 2 bases, with 13 bases left in between. CDR3 bases: TGTGCCAGCAGCTTGCCGGGACAAGACACCTACGAGCAGTACTTC. Its translation is CASSLPGQDTYEQYF.

V and J are TRBV10-2 and TRBJ1-1; D is possibly TRBD1 (6 bases). The germline CDR1 and CDR2 sequences are WSHSY and SAAADI. Trimming cost V 8 bases and J 1 base, with 8 bases left between them. The CDR3 consists of 12 residues. The CDR3, as DNA: TGCGCCAGCCGCAGGGGGAACACTGAAGCTTTCTTT. This translates into CASRRGNTEAFF.

This clone was counted a few times. The chain is built from TRBV5-5 and TRBJ1-1; D is unclear. This CDR3 region has 15 residues. The germline CDR1 and CDR2 sequences are SGHKS and YYEKEE (reference sequence). V was pared by 3 bases and J by 6 bases, with 18 bases between. CDR3 in DNA: TGTGCCAGCAGCTCGTCGGTCTATGGGAGGGCTGAAGCTTTCTTT. This translates into CASSSSVYGRAEAFF.

J is TRBJ2-1 and V is TRBV9; 10 nucleotides match TRBD2. The CDR3 is 15 residues long. Germline CDR1 is SGDLS and CDR2 is YYNGEE. J gave up 7 bases and V 1 base, and 5 bases lay outside the gene matches. Here the CDR3 reads CASSVSSGRGNEQFF. CDR3 DNA sequence: TGTGCCAGCAGCGTATCCAGCGGGAGGGGGAATGAGCAGTTCTTC.

V and J are TRBV19 and TRBJ2-1; TRBD2 matches 10 bases. Germline CDR1 reads LNHDA; CDR2 reads SQIVND (reference sequence). V was pared by 4 bases and J by 8 bases, with 14 bases of the junction left unmatched. The CDR3 loop spans 17 amino acids. CDR3 bases: TGTGCCAGTAGTAAAATTCTAGCGGGAGTGTATAGGGATGAGCAGTTCTTC. This translates into CASSKILAGVYRDEQFF.

This rearrangement joins TRBV11-3 to TRBJ2-3; the D is unclear. This CDR3 is 14 amino acids long. CDR1 and CDR2 from the germline V gene are SGHNT and YENEEA. Trimming stripped 1 base from V and 0 bases from J, with 5 bases between. Here the CDR3 reads CASSLATSTDTQYF. CDR3 sequence (DNA): TGTGCCAGCAGCTTAGCCACTAGCACAGATACGCAGTATTTT.

This rearrangement joins TRBV18 to TRBJ1-2, with TRBD1 identical over 7 bases. After removal of 0 bases from V and 1 base from J, the junction contained 8 bases not matched to a gene. The germline V gene has CDR1 KGHSH and CDR2 LQKENI. The CDR3 extends over 17 amino acids. CDR3 DNA: TGTGCCAGCTCACCACCTCCGGGACAGAGTTATAACTATGGCTACACCTTC. It encodes CASSPPPGQSYNYGYTF.

The chain uses TRBV2 and TRBJ2-5, with D maybe TRBD2 (7 bases). Between the trimmed V and J ends, which lost 4 bases and 9 bases, there was a span of 15 bases. CDR1 is SNHLY, CDR2 FYNNEI, per germline. This CDR3 comprises 13 residues. The CDR3 is CASSGLAEGAQYF. The CDR3 DNA follows: TGTGCCAGCAGTGGGCTAGCGGAGGGGGCCCAGTACTTC.

V usage is TRBV19 and J usage is TRBJ2-1; D gene ambiguous. The CDR3 is 13 amino acids. Germline V gene data show CDR1 as LNHDA and CDR2 as SQIVND (reference sequence). The V and J ends lost 5 bases and 2 bases respectively, with 7 bases between them. CDR3 DNA: TGTGCCAGTAGTCTGGCCGCCTACAATGAGCAGTTCTTC. It encodes CASSLAAYNEQFF.

The V gene is TRBV4-1, the J gene TRBJ1-5; a possible D gene is TRBD1 (6 bases). Germline loops: CDR1 MGHRA, CDR2 YSYEKL. The CDR3 is 14 amino acids. V lost 0 bases and J lost 5, with 8 bases in between. The CDR3 loop is CASSQEQGYQPQHF. The CDR3, as DNA: TGCGCCAGCAGCCAAGAACAGGGATATCAGCCCCAGCATTTT.

V and J are TRBV7-9 and TRBJ1-1; the D is unclear. The CDR3 consists of 15 residues. The ends were cut back, 2 bases at V and 0 bases at J, with 10 bases in the middle. Germline loops: CDR1 SEHNR, CDR2 FQNEAQ (reference sequence). Written as DNA, the CDR3 is TGTGCCAGCAGCTTACCTATCCTCATGAACACTGAAGCTTTCTTT. Residues: CASSLPILMNTEAFF. Variable domain in full (rest from reference TRBV7-9 and TRBJ1-1): DTGVSQNPRHKITKRGQNVTFRCDPISEHNRLYWYRQTLGQGPEFLTYFQNEAQLEKSRLLSDRFSAERPKGSFSTLEIQRTEQGDSAMYLCASSLPILMNTEAFFGQGTRLTVV.

The rearrangement links TRBV5-4 to TRBJ2-7; unclear D gene. This CDR3 region has 14 residues. V was cut by 4 bases and J by 7 bases, with 18 bases left in between. Germline V lookup: CDR1 SGHNT, CDR2 YYREEE (reference sequence). Written as DNA, the CDR3 is TGTGCCAGCAGCCCTGTAGGCGGAATGTTAGAGCAGTACTTC. This gives the protein CASSPVGGMLEQYF.

This clone was counted between two and nine times. This chain connects TRBV28 to TRBJ2-1, with 8 bases that match TRBD1. This CDR3 is built from 16 residues. Germline-derived CDR1 and CDR2 are MDHEN and SYDVKM. The ends lost 4 bases at V and 0 bases at J; junction bases unmatched: 5. CDR3 amino acids: CASSSRQGSSYNEQFF. CDR3 nucleotide sequence: TGTGCCAGCAGTTCCCGACAGGGGAGCTCCTACAATGAGCAGTTCTTC.

This sequence joins TRBV2 and TRBJ2-1, with a tentative D call TRBD1 (6 bases). The CDR3 is made up of 15 amino acids. Trimming cost V 6 bases and J 3 bases, with 15 bases left between them. Germline loops: CDR1 SNHLY, CDR2 FYNNEI. CDR3 coding DNA: TGTGCCAGCAGCCCCGAGGGGGTTTACTACAATGAGCAGTTCTTC. It encodes CASSPEGVYYNEQFF.

The chain uses TRBV11-2 and TRBJ1-1; no reliable D call. This CDR3 contains 13 residues. V was cut by 2 bases and J by 3 bases, with 7 bases left in between. Germline loops: CDR1 SGHAT, CDR2 FQNNGV. This CDR3 is CASSLQRDTEAFF. For the CDR3, the DNA is TGTGCCAGCAGCTTACAACGGGACACTGAAGCTTTCTTT.

This clone has only one observation. CDR3 coding DNA: TGTGCCAGTACCGACGGGGGGACAGGGGTGCCCGGGGCCAACGTCCTGACTTTC. Its protein is CASTDGGTGVPGANVLTF. This sequence joins TRBV19 and TRBJ2-6; 10 bases fit TRBD1. Per germline, CDR1 LNHDA and CDR2 SQIVND (reference sequence). CDR3 length: 18 residues. Germline trimming cut 7 bases from V and 4 bases from J; bases unmatched to any gene: 13.

The V call is TRBV27, the J call TRBJ2-7; the D is unclear. Germline loops: CDR1 MNHEY, CDR2 SMNVEV (reference sequence). Between the trimmed V and J ends, which lost 5 bases and 3 bases, there was a span of 11 bases. CDR3 size: 13 residues. The CDR3, as DNA: TGTGCCAGCAGTGCCTTACGAGGCTACGAGCAGTACTTC. This encodes CASSALRGYEQYF.

This clone was counted only a few times. The CDR3 DNA follows: TGTGCCAGCAGCCTTCTAACGGGGGGCTGGGGAGATACGCAGTATTTT. This encodes CASSLLTGGWGDTQYF. The chain joins TRBV9 to TRBJ2-3, with D tentatively TRBD2 (7 bases). V lost 4 bases and J lost 5, with 20 bases in between. The CDR3 consists of 16 residues. Germline V CDR1 and CDR2: SGDLS, YYNGEE. Combining the CDR3 with reference TRBV9 and TRBJ2-3 gives the whole variable domain DSGVTQTPKHLITATGQRVTLRCSPRSGDLSVYWYQQSLDQGLQFLIQYYNGEERAKGNILERFSAQQFPDLHSELNLSSLELGDSALYFCASSLLTGGWGDTQYFGPGTRLTVL.

This chain uses TRBV27 with TRBJ2-7; D call uncertain. The CDR3 consists of 14 residues. The V end was cut by 2 bases, the J end by 2 bases, with 10 bases between. Germline loops: CDR1 MNHEY, CDR2 SMNVEV (reference sequence). CDR3 sequence: CASSLGQKTYEQYF. The CDR3 DNA reads as TGTGCCAGCAGTTTAGGGCAGAAAACCTACGAGCAGTACTTC.

The genes are TRBV7-9 and TRBJ1-1; D is perhaps TRBD1 (6 bases). Trimming took 4 bases from V and 2 from J, leaving 11 bases between them. CDR1 is SEHNR and CDR2 is FQNEAQ in the germline V gene (reference sequence). The CDR3 runs to 14 residues. The CDR3 DNA sequence: TGTGCCAGCAGCTCTGGACAGCAAAACACTGAAGCTTTCTTT. Residues: CASSSGQQNTEAFF.

This clone has just one count. The chain combines TRBV30 with TRBJ2-5, with D perhaps matching TRBD1 (5 bases). The CDR3 extends over 11 amino acids. Per germline, CDR1 GTSNPN and CDR2 SVGIG (reference sequence). V was pared by 3 bases and J by 5 bases, with 7 bases between. The CDR3 is CAWRNRETQYF. The CDR3 coding sequence is TGTGCCTGGAGGAACAGGGAGACCCAGTACTTC.